Sequencing of this TCR beta chain was carried out in a study of human versus mouse CDR3 diversity and MHC coevolution. Study findings and constraints: Human T cells were selected on several MHC II alleles. Mice had fewer CDR3 deletions and insertions than humans on average.

Naive CD4 T cells were sorted as CD45RO-negative, CD62L-positive. Clones were read by immunoSEQ multiplex PCR, and TCRdb kept only the in-frame ones, dropping some. This table holds roughly 81,000 clones, over 85% found once. With regard to this clone: As yet, its antigen is unknown.

The V gene's germline CDR1 is MDHEN and CDR2 SYDVKM. The ends lost 5 bases at V and 4 bases at J; junction bases unmatched: 8. CDR3 length equals 15 residues. This chain joins TRBV28 and TRBJ1-5, with 7 bases lining up with TRBD1. The source of this sequence is a person between 25 and 69 years old in good health. Specimen: naive CD4+ T cells from blood. Subset defined: CD45RO-negative CD62L-positive naive CD4 T cells. The CDR3: CASSPFDRENQPQHF. The DNA of the CDR3 is TGTGCCAGCAGTCCCTTCGACAGGGAGAATCAGCCCCAGCATTTT.